This T cell receptor beta chain was obtained from a study of blood T cell repertoires in COVID-19. At the level of the study: Both acute and convalescent COVID-19 samples were obtained from the United States, Italy and Spain. The analysed material was cDNA or gDNA that came from T cells, B-cell-depleted T cells, or PBMCs.

CDR1 SGHAT and CDR2 FQNNGV come from the germline V gene. The CDR3 contains 13 residues. V was shortened by 5 bases and J by 4 bases, with 11 bases between the two germline ends. This clone was observed once. All recovered Cohort 3 donors got two negative PCRs, got clearance, or saw symptom resolution. In the source study's methods: Amplification with reference gene primers provided the estimates of nucleated cell counts. The data were produced by immunoSEQ multiplex PCR, yet TCRdb's version contains in-frame clones alone and is incomplete. That table gives V, J and clone size, and the DNA gave D and trimming. The table lists a few hundred thousand clones, around 83% of them singletons.

The TCR originated in a woman in her forties who had recovered from COVID-19. Specimen: PBMCs or T cells enriched from blood (not recorded which). The chain is built from TRBV11-2 and TRBJ1-1; D unresolved. The CDR3 bases are TGTGCCAGCAGCCTCATCCGGAGCACTGAAGCTTTCTTT. This encodes CASSLIRSTEAFF. The full variable domain, completed using reference TRBV11-2 and TRBJ1-1, is EAGVAQSPRYKIIEKRQSVAFWCNPISGHATLYWYQQILGQGPKLLIQFQNNGVVDDSQLPKDRFSAERLKGVDSTLKIQPAKLEDSAVYLCASSLIRSTEAFFGQGTRLTVV.